These T cell receptor beta chains were read from a single sample in a study of T cell changes during pregnancy in multiple sclerosis. Sequencing was performed with immunoSEQ multiplex PCR; in TCRdb, only in-frame clones are kept and a portion is missing. The sample yields around 35,000 clones, about 92% seen once. The input for sequencing was CD4+ T cells from peripheral blood mononuclear cells, taken after pregnancy. These receptors were obtained from a female donor with multiple sclerosis, enrolled in a pregnancy study. CDR3s include the opening cysteine and the closing phenylalanine or tryptophan. Each record gives: J gene, V gene, D gene, clone size, CDR3 protein, CDR3 DNA. A D gene is named only where the DNA matches it firmly. Clone sizes are given selectively: once, few, many, or a class where the clone is expanded.

j_gene: TRBJ2-5
v_gene: TRBV7-2
d_gene: TRBD1
abundance: NA
CDR3aa: CASSKHTGDQETQYF
CDR3nt: TGTGCCAGCAGCAAACACACAGGGGACCAAGAGACCCAGTACTTC

j_gene: TRBJ2-7
v_gene: TRBV15
d_gene: NA
abundance: NA
CDR3aa: CATSRDQGSAYEQYF
CDR3nt: TGTGCCACCAGCAGAGATCAGGGGTCGGCCTACGAGCAGTACTTC

j_gene: TRBJ2-4
v_gene: TRBV6-6
d_gene: NA
abundance: NA
CDR3aa: CASSSLVAKNIQYF
CDR3nt: TGTGCCAGCAGCTCACTAGTAGCCAAAAACATTCAGTACTTC

j_gene: TRBJ1-1
v_gene: TRBV28
d_gene: NA
abundance: NA
CDR3aa: CASSSTKAEAFF
CDR3nt: TGTGCCAGCAGTTCAACTAAGGCTGAAGCTTTCTTT

j_gene: TRBJ1-1
v_gene: TRBV7-9
d_gene: NA
abundance: NA
CDR3aa: CASSLEGTANAEAFF
CDR3nt: TGTGCCAGCAGCTTAGAAGGGACTGCGAACGCTGAAGCTTTCTTT

j_gene: TRBJ2-2
v_gene: TRBV6-6
d_gene: TRBD1
abundance: NA
CDR3aa: CASRGAGGSTGELFF
CDR3nt: TGTGCCAGCAGGGGAGCAGGGGGCTCCACCGGGGAGCTGTTTTTT

j_gene: TRBJ1-1
v_gene: TRBV2
d_gene: NA
abundance: NA
CDR3aa: CASTLSQNTEAFF
CDR3nt: TGTGCCAGCACCTTATCACAGAACACTGAAGCTTTCTTT

j_gene: TRBJ1-3
v_gene: TRBV6-5
d_gene: NA
abundance: NA
CDR3aa: CASREGAGNTIYF
CDR3nt: TGTGCCAGCAGGGAAGGAGCTGGAAACACCATATATTTT

j_gene: TRBJ1-5
v_gene: TRBV21-1
d_gene: NA
abundance: once
CDR3aa: CASRKDRGLGQPQHF
CDR3nt: TGTGCCAGCCGAAAGGACAGGGGATTAGGTCAGCCCCAGCATTTT

j_gene: TRBJ2-5
v_gene: TRBV12-5
d_gene: TRBD2
abundance: NA
CDR3aa: CASGLVASGTTYEETQYF
CDR3nt: TGTGCTAGTGGTTTGGTGGCTAGCGGGACGACTTACGAGGAGACCCAGTACTTC

j_gene: TRBJ2-5
v_gene: TRBV4-1
d_gene: TRBD1
abundance: NA
CDR3aa: CASSQAEDRGRETQYF
CDR3nt: TGCGCCAGCAGCCAAGCCGAGGACAGGGGCAGAGAGACCCAGTACTTC